A single sample gave rise to the 7 T cell receptor beta chains below, sequenced in a study of cytomegalovirus exposure and HLA in healthy donors. This PCR relied on a set of 60 Vbeta primers and 13 Jbeta primers. Measured with immunoSEQ multiplex PCR; TCRdb has only the in-frame clones, and not every one. The sample carries 60,000 to 85,000 clones, around three quarters recorded once. Specimen: PBMCs. All receptors come from a man in his forties in good health and CMV-seronegative.

A single count supports this clone. The chain links TRBV6-5 to TRBJ1-2; D uncertain. Germline V gene lookup returns CDR1 MNHEY and CDR2 SVGAGI. The CDR3 is 14 amino acids. V was clipped by 7 bases and J by 3 bases, with 15 bases between them. CDR3 region: CASNSGGFDYGYTF. In DNA, the CDR3 is TGTGCCAGCAACTCCGGAGGTTTTGACTATGGCTACACCTTC.

The V and J genes are TRBV27 and TRBJ1-2, with no clear D. Germline loops: CDR1 MNHEY, CDR2 SMNVEV (reference sequence). This CDR3 is built from 14 residues. V shed 5 bases and J shed 7 bases, with 17 bases lying between them. This chain's CDR3 is CASSGSLQRAGYTF. The DNA for the CDR3 is TGTGCCAGCAGTGGGTCCCTCCAGAGGGCTGGCTACACCTTC.

This clone has only one observation. The chain recombines TRBV25-1 with TRBJ2-3; unclear D gene. The CDR3 is made up of 14 amino acids. Germline CDR1 reads MGHDK; CDR2 reads SYGVNS. Trimming removed 2 bases from V and 4 bases from J, with 10 bases in between. The CDR3 nucleotides read TGTGCCAGCAGTGAACACCCGCCAGCAGATACGCAGTATTTT. Translating it yields CASSEHPPADTQYF.

The DNA of the CDR3 is TGTGCCAGCAGGGAACACCGGGACAGACTAATTTACAATGAGCAGTTCTTC. Its protein is CASREHRDRLIYNEQFF. The J gene is TRBJ2-1, the V gene TRBV27, with 7 bases aligning to TRBD1. Germline V gives CDR1 MNHEY, CDR2 SMNVEV (reference sequence). Trimming cost V 6 bases and J 4 bases; bases outside gene matches: 15. This CDR3 contains 17 residues.

This chain connects TRBV19 to TRBJ2-5, with D perhaps matching TRBD2 (5 bases). Judging by the DNA end, TRBJ2-7 fits better; the J call may be wrong. The germline V gene has CDR1 LNHDA and CDR2 SQIVND (reference sequence). The CDR3 has 13 amino acids. Here the CDR3 reads CASSIGISYEQYF. The CDR3 DNA reads TGTGCCAGTAGTATCGGGATCTCCTACGAGCAGTACTTC.

The count of this clone is one. This chain uses TRBV6-5 with TRBJ1-4, with 7 bases aligning to TRBD1. Per the germline V gene, CDR1 is MNHEY and CDR2 is SVGAGI. This CDR3 comprises 15 residues. V lost 5 bases to trimming and J lost 5 bases; unmatched junction nucleotides: 8. The CDR3 sequence is CASSRTRGNNEKLFF. The DNA of the CDR3 is TGTGCCAGCAGTCGCACCAGGGGGAACAATGAAAAACTGTTTTTT.

This sequence joins TRBV6-4 and TRBJ2-2; 7 bases align to TRBD1. Germline V lookup: CDR1 MRHNA, CDR2 SNTAGT. V gave up 3 bases and J gave up 5 bases; unmatched junction bases: 9. The CDR3 is 16 amino acids. CDR3 in amino acids: CASSEEGGGGTGELFF. CDR3 bases: TGTGCCAGCAGTGAAGAAGGGGGCGGTGGGACCGGGGAGCTGTTTTTT.